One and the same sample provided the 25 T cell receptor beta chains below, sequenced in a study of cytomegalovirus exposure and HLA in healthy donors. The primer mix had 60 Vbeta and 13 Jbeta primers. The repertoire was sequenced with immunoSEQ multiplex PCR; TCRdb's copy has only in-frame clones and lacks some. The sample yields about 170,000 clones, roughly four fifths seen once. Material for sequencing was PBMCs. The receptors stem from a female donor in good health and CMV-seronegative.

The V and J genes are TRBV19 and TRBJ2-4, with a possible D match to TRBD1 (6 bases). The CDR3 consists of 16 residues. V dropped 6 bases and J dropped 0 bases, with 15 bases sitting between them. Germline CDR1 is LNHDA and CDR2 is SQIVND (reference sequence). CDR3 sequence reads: CASSRQERIAKNIQYF. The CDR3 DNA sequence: TGTGCCAGTAGCCGACAGGAACGAATAGCCAAAAACATTCAGTACTTC.

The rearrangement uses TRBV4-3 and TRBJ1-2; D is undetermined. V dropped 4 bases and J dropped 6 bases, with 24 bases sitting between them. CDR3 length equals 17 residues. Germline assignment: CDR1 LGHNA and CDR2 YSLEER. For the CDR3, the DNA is TGCGCCAGCAGCCCCCGCGGGTGGGGAACGATAAACAATGGCTACACCTTC. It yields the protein CASSPRGWGTINNGYTF.

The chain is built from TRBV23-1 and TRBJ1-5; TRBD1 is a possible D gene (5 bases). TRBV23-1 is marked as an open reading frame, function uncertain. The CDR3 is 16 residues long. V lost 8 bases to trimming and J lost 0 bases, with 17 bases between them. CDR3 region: CASGGGMRDSNQPQHF. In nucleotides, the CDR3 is TGCGCCAGCGGCGGGGGTATGAGGGATAGCAATCAGCCCCAGCATTTT.

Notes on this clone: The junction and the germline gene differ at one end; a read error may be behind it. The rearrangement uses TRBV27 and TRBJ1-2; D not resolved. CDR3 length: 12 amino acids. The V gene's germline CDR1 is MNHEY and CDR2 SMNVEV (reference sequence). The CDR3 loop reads CASSYPDGSISF. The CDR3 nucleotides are TGTGCCAGCAGCTATCCGGACGGGAGTATAAGCTTC.

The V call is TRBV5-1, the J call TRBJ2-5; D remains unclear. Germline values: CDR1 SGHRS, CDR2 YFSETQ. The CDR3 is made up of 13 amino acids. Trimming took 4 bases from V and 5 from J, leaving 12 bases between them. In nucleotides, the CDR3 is TGCGCCAGCAGCCTTAGCCCTGTGGAGACCCAGTACTTC. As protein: CASSLSPVETQYF.

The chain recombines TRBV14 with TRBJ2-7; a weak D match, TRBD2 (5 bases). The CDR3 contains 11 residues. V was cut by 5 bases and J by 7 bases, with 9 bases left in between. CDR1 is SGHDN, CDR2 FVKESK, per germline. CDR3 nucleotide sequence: TGTGCCAGCAGCTTGACTAAAGAGCAGTACTTC. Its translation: CASSLTKEQYF.

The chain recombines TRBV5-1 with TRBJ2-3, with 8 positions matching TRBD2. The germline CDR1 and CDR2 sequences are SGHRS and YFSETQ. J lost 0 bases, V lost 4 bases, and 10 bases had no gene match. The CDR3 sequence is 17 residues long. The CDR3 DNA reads TGCGCCAGCAGCCCTGGGCGGGGGGCGACTAGCACAGATACGCAGTATTTT. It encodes CASSPGRGATSTDTQYF.

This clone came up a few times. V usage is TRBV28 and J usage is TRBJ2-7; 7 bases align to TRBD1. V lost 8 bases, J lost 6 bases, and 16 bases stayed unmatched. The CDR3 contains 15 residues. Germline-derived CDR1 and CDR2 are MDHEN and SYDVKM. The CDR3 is CASPPQQGPPPEQYF. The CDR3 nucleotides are TGTGCCAGCCCCCCCCAACAGGGGCCCCCGCCCGAGCAGTACTTC.

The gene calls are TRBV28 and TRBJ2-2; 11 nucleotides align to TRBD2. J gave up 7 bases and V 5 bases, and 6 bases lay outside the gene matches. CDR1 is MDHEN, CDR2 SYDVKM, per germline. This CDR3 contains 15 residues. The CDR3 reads CASSLGLAGVGELFF. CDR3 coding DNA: TGTGCCAGCAGTCTTGGACTAGCGGGCGTCGGGGAGCTGTTTTTT.

The CDR3 coding sequence is TGCGCCAGCAGCCAAATGTCCAGATATAGCAATCAGCCCCAGCATTTT. Amino acid sequence: CASSQMSRYSNQPQHF. V is TRBV4-1 and J is TRBJ1-5; the D is unclear. Per the germline V gene, CDR1 is MGHRA and CDR2 is YSYEKL. The CDR3 consists of 16 residues. Trimming left V 2 bases short and J 0 bases short, with 11 bases between.

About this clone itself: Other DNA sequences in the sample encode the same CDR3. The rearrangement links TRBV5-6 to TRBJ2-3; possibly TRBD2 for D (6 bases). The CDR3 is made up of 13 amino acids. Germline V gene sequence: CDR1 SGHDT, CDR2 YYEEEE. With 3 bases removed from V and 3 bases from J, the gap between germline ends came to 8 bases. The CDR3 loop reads CASSWRGTDTQYF. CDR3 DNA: TGTGCCAGCAGCTGGCGGGGAACAGATACGCAGTATTTT.

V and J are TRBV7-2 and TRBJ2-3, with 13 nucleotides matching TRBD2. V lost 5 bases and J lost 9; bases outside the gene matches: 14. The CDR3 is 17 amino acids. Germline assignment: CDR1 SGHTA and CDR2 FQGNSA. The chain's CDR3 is CASSPNQPGLAGRTQYF. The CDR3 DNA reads TGTGCCAGCAGCCCAAACCAACCGGGACTAGCGGGGAGAACGCAGTATTTT.

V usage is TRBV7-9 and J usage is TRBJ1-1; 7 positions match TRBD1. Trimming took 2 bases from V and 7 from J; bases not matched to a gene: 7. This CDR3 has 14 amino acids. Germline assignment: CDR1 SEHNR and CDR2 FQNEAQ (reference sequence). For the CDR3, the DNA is TGTGCCAGCAGCTTACAGGGGGACGTCCTTGAAGCTTTCTTT. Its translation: CASSLQGDVLEAFF.

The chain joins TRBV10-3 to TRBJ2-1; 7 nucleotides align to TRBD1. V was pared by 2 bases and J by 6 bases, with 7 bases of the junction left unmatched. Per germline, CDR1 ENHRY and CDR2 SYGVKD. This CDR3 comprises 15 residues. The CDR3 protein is CAISETQTGFNEQFF. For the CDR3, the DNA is TGTGCCATCAGTGAGACCCAGACAGGGTTCAATGAGCAGTTCTTC.

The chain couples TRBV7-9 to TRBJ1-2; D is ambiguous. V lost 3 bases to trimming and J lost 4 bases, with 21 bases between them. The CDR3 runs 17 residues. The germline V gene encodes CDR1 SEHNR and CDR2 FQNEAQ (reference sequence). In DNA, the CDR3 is TGTGCCAGCAGCTTCTCGAGCCCCCCCGGGTGGTCCTATGGCTACACCTTC. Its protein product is CASSFSSPPGWSYGYTF.

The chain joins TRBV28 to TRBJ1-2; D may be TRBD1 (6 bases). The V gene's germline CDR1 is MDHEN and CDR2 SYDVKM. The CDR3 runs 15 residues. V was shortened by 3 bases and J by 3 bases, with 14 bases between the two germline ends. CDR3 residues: CASSFPPTGDYGYTF. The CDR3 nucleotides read TGTGCCAGCAGTTTCCCGCCGACAGGCGACTATGGCTACACCTTC.

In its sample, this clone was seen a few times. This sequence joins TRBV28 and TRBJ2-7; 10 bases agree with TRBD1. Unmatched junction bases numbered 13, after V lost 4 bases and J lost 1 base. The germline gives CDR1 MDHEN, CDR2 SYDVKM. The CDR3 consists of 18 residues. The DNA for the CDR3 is TGTGCCAGCAGTTCCCCTGACAGGGGGCTCGTTCCGTCCTACGAGCAGTACTTC. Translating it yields CASSSPDRGLVPSYEQYF.

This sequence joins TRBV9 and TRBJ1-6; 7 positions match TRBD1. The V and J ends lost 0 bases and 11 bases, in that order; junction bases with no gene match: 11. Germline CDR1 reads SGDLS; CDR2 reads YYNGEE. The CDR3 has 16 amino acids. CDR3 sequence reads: CASSVALTGTGAPLHF. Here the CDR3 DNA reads TGTGCCAGCAGCGTAGCTCTAACGGGTACAGGGGCACCCCTCCACTTT.

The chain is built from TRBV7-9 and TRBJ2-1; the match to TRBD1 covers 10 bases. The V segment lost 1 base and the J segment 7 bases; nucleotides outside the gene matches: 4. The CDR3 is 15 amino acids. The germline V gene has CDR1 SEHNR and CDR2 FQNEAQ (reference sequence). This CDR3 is CASSLGQGARNEQFF. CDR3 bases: TGTGCCAGCAGCTTAGGACAGGGGGCTCGGAATGAGCAGTTCTTC. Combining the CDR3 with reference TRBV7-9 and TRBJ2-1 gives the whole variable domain DTGVSQNPRHKITKRGQNVTFRCDPISEHNRLYWYRQTLGQGPEFLTYFQNEAQLEKSRLLSDRFSAERPKGSFSTLEIQRTEQGDSAMYLCASSLGQGARNEQFFGPGTRLTVL.

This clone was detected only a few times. The DNA for the CDR3 is TGTGCCAGCAGTGCTTCAGCGGGAGGTCGAGACGAGCAGTACTTC. It specifies CASSASAGGRDEQYF. The chain links TRBV28 to TRBJ2-7; 9 bases map to TRBD2. The CDR3 loop spans 15 amino acids. J lost 5 bases, V lost 5 bases, and 10 bases had no gene match. Germline values: CDR1 MDHEN, CDR2 SYDVKM.

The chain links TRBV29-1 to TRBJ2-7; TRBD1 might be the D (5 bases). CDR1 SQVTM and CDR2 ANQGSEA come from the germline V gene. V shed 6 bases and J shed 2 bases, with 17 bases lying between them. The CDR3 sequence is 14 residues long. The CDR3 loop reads CSVTMQDRTYEQYF. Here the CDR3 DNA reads TGCAGCGTAACTATGCAAGACAGAACCTACGAGCAGTACTTC.

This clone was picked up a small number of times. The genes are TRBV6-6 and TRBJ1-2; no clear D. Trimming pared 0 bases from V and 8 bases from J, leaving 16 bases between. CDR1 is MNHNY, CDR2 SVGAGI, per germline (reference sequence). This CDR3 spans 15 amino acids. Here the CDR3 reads CASSYSPGEGGGYTF. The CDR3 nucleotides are TGTGCCAGCAGTTACTCCCCTGGGGAGGGAGGAGGCTACACCTTC.

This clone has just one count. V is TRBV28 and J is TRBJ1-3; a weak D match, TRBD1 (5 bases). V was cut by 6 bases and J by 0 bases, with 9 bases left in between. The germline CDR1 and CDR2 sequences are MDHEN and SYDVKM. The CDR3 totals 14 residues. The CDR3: CASRGPPSGNTIYF. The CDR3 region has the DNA TGTGCCAGCAGGGGGCCTCCCTCTGGAAACACCATATATTTT.

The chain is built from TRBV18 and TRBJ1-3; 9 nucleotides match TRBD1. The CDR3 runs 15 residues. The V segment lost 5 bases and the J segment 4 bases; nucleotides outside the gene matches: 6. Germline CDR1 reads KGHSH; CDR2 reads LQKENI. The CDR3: CASSSGQGRGNTIYF. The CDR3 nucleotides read TGTGCCAGCTCATCCGGACAGGGGAGGGGAAACACCATATATTTT. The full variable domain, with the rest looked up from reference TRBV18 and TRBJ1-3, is NAGVMQNPRHLVRRRGQEARLRCSPMKGHSHVYWYRQLPEEGLKFMVYLQKENIIDESGMPKERFSAEFPKEGPSILRIQQVVRGDSAAYFCASSSGQGRGNTIYFGEGSWLTVV.

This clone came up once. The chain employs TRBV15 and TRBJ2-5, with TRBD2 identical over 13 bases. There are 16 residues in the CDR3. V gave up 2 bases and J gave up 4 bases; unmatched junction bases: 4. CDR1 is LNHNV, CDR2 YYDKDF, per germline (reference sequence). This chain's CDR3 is CATSRQTSGRVETQYF. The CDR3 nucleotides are TGTGCCACCAGCAGACAAACTAGCGGGAGGGTAGAGACCCAGTACTTC.